This T cell receptor (beta chain) was documented in a study of beta chain features in type 1 diabetes. Study overall: Researchers looked at over 100,000,000 sorted cells across all samples.

Of note for this clone: Its antigen is as yet unknown.

Every isolated RNA sample was fully reverse transcribed, so sequencing captured expressed TCRB transcripts. Sequenced by immunoSEQ multiplex PCR; TCRdb stores in-frame clones only, minus some. This repertoire shows roughly 230,000 clones, around 10% found once; its top ten account for approximately 0.035%. Broader study findings: At VDJ recombination sites, type 1 diabetes patients had fewer insertions and more deleted nucleotides. Overrepresentation of cells with high TCR expression could result from cDNA sequencing. The question left open here concerned HLA type influencing TCRB rearrangement.

The TCR was taken from a woman under 30 in good health. Material: naive CD4+ T cells from blood.

CDR3 nucleotides: TGTGCCAGCAGCGTAGGGACACCGCTAGACACTGAAGCTTTCTTT. It yields the protein CASSVGTPLDTEAFF. This sequence joins TRBV9 and TRBJ1-1; D might be TRBD1 (5 bases). CDR3 length: 15 amino acids. V was clipped by 0 bases and J by 3 bases, with 12 bases between them. CDR1 SGDLS and CDR2 YYNGEE come from the germline V gene.